The TCR beta chain described here comes from a study of beta chain features in type 1 diabetes. Study outcomes and limitations: It was not settled here whether HLA type affects TCRB rearrangement. Across all four CD4+ subsets, people with type 1 diabetes showed modestly shorter TCRB CDR3s.

The germline V gene encodes CDR1 SQVTM and CDR2 ANQGSEA. This CDR3 comprises 14 residues. Expressed TCRB transcripts were sequenced because the entire RNA isolate underwent reverse transcription. Here immunoSEQ multiplex PCR was the method, and the copy in TCRdb shows in-frame clones only, minus some. The sample records 300,000 to 400,000 clones, roughly 8.8% being singletons. With regard to this clone: Its target is unknown.

What was sequenced was central memory CD4+ T cells from blood. This chain connects TRBV29-1 to TRBJ2-7; perhaps TRBD1 as D (5 bases). The DNA end lines up better with TRBJ2-5; the J call may be wrong. The receptor's source is a man aged 25-45 years with type 1 diabetes. The CDR3 DNA sequence: TGCAGCGTAACAAGAAGGGGCTCATCGGAGACCCAGTACTTC. Encoded protein: CSVTRRGSSETQYF.